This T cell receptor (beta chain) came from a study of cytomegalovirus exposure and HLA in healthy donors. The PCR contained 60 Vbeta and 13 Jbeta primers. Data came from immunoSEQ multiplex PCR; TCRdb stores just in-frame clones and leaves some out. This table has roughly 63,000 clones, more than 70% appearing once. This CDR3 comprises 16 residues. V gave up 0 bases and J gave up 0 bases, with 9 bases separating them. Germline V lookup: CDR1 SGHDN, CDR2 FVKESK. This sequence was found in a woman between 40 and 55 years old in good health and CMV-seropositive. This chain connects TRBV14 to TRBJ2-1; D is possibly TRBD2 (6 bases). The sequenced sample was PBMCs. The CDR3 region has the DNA TGTGCCAGCAGCCAAGAGAGTAGCGGCTCCTACAATGAGCAGTTCTTC. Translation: CASSQESSGSYNEQFF.